The T cell receptor beta chain under discussion was sequenced for a study of cytomegalovirus exposure and HLA in healthy donors. General study findings and limits: It was reported that TCR beta sequences correctly inferred the HLA-A and HLA-B alleles for most subjects. The study put 150 to 200 TCR beta chains on its list as cytomegalovirus-associated.

Primers: 60 Vbeta forward and 13 Jbeta reverse. Here immunoSEQ multiplex PCR was the method, and the copy in TCRdb shows in-frame clones only, minus some. The table includes over 150,000 clones, approximately 70% detected once. Note on this clone: Its specificity is not known.

Specimen: PBMCs. This receptor was obtained from a woman aged 25 to 39 in good health and CMV-seropositive.

Written as DNA, the CDR3 is TGCGCCAGCAGCCGGTTGGGACTAGCGGGAGTGAATGAGCAGTTCTTC. Translated: CASSRLGLAGVNEQFF. V usage is TRBV4-1 and J usage is TRBJ2-1, with 14 bases identical to TRBD2. The CDR3 consists of 16 residues. Trimming took 4 bases from V and 7 from J; bases not matched to a gene: 6. In germline, CDR1 is MGHRA, CDR2 YSYEKL.